The 11 T cell receptor beta chains in this list originate from one sample, sequenced in a study of regulatory and conventional T cells in RAG deficiency. Generated by immunoSEQ multiplex PCR, the TCRdb table keeps only in-frame clones and is missing some. The sample records around 7,700 clones, roughly 92% being singletons. Blood CD4+ CD25-high CD127-low regulatory T cells supplied the genomic DNA template. A further study also used this sample, focusing on regulatory T cells. That source notes: Primers: 52 TRBV forward and 13 TRBJ reverse.

The material sequenced was CD127- CD25+ CD4+ Tregs sorted from blood. These receptor sequences come from a human donor in good health.

With regard to this clone: A junction boundary mismatches the germline segment, possibly from a read error. The rearrangement joins TRBV5-4 to TRBJ2-1, with 8 bases lining up with TRBD2. The CDR3 is 17 amino acids. Germline CDR1 and CDR2: SGHNT and YYREEE (reference sequence). The CDR3 DNA is TGTGCCAACAGCTTGGAATCTGGACTAGCAGGCTACAATGAGCAGTTCTTC. Amino acid sequence: CANSLESGLAGYNEQFF. The full variable domain, its missing parts supplied by reference TRBV5-4 and TRBJ2-1, is ETGVTQSPTHLIKTRGQQVTLRCSSQSGHNTVSWYQQALGQGPQFIFQYYREEENGRGNFPPRFSGLQFPNYSSELNVNALELDDSALYLCANSLESGLAGYNEQFFGPGTRLTVL.

The chain has TRBV18 and TRBJ2-7, with a weak D call TRBD1 (6 bases). Germline lookup yields CDR1 KGHSH and CDR2 LQKENI. V was trimmed by 3 bases and J by 5 bases, leaving 11 bases between them. This CDR3 region has 13 residues. The CDR3 is CASSPWDNDEQYF. CDR3 bases: TGTGCCAGCTCACCGTGGGACAACGACGAGCAGTACTTC.

The chain joins TRBV19 to TRBJ2-7; D is possibly TRBD1 (5 bases). This CDR3 spans 17 amino acids. V dropped 1 base and J dropped 6 bases, with 22 bases sitting between them. Germline CDR1 is LNHDA and CDR2 is SQIVND (reference sequence). DNA for the CDR3: TGTGCCAGTAGTATAGTTCTGTCGGCAGGGAAAGGGCTCGAGCAGTACTTC. Residues: CASSIVLSAGKGLEQYF.

This clone was seen only once. A junction end diverges from the germline sequence, so it may reflect a read error. This sample also contains other DNA sequences that code for the same CDR3. This sequence joins TRBV5-1 and TRBJ1-6; 7 nucleotides line up with TRBD1. The length of the CDR3 is 16 residues. Germline lookup yields CDR1 SGHRS and CDR2 YFSETQ. The CDR3 DNA reads TGCGCCAGCAGCTCTACCGGGACAGCCTATAATTCCCCCCTCCACTTT. Encoded protein: CASSSTGTAYNSPLHF.

The V gene is TRBV6-6, the J gene TRBJ2-4, with D perhaps matching TRBD2 (7 bases). V was trimmed by 6 bases and J by 4 bases, leaving 10 bases between them. The CDR3 extends over 13 amino acids. From germline, CDR1 is MNHNY and CDR2 SVGAGI (reference sequence). CDR3 nucleotide sequence: TGTGCCAGCAGGGCGGGGGCTAAAAACATTCAGTACTTC. Protein product: CASRAGAKNIQYF.

This clone was counted once. V and J are TRBV5-1 and TRBJ1-6, with D possibly being TRBD1 (5 bases). This CDR3 spans 13 amino acids. Trimming removed 9 bases at V and 7 bases at J, with 14 bases between. CDR1 SGHRS and CDR2 YFSETQ come from the germline V gene. CDR3 amino acids: CATLGQGNSPLHF. CDR3 sequence (DNA): TGCGCCACCCTAGGGCAGGGAAATTCACCCCTCCACTTT.

This clone is a singleton in its sample. The genes are TRBV7-9 and TRBJ2-1, with 10 bases lining up with TRBD2. Losses at the gene ends were 4 bases for V and 4 bases for J; bases not matched to a gene: 7. Germline loops: CDR1 SEHNR, CDR2 FQNEAQ (reference sequence). This CDR3 contains 16 residues. CDR3 sequence (DNA): TGTGCCAGCAGCTCAGCCGGGACTAGCGCTTACAATGAGCAGTTCTTC. Its translation: CASSSAGTSAYNEQFF.

J is TRBJ1-2 and V is TRBV6-6; no definite D call. Germline CDR1 and CDR2: MNHNY and SVGAGI (reference sequence). There are 14 residues in the CDR3. Deletions cut 0 bases from V and 6 bases from J, with 11 bases between. The CDR3 protein is CASSYSLDRNGYTF. The CDR3 DNA sequence: TGTGCCAGCAGTTACTCTCTAGACCGGAATGGCTACACCTTC.

Written as DNA, the CDR3 is TGTGCCAGCAGTGATCAGGGTGCCCAGGCCAAGGGCTACACCTTC. The encoded protein is CASSDQGAQAKGYTF. This rearrangement joins TRBV25-1 to TRBJ1-2, with D perhaps TRBD1 (5 bases). Germline V gene data show CDR1 as MGHDK and CDR2 as SYGVNS. V was shortened by 3 bases and J by 8 bases, with 19 bases between the two germline ends. This CDR3 contains 15 residues.

J is TRBJ2-2 and V is TRBV7-9; D call uncertain. Trimming took 7 bases from V and 5 from J, leaving 8 bases between them. Germline CDR1 reads SEHNR; CDR2 reads FQNEAQ (reference sequence). This CDR3 is 12 amino acids long. CDR3 in amino acids: CASTPPTGELFF. The CDR3 DNA is TGTGCCAGCACCCCTCCTACCGGGGAGCTGTTTTTT.

V gene TRBV19 combines with J gene TRBJ2-2; 9 bases align to TRBD1. Germline trimming cut 4 bases from V and 1 base from J; bases unmatched to any gene: 7. Per germline, CDR1 LNHDA and CDR2 SQIVND (reference sequence). CDR3 length: 17 amino acids. In DNA, the CDR3 is TGTGCCAGTAGTAATCGACAGGGGGTAATGAACACCGGGGAGCTGTTTTTT. Translated: CASSNRQGVMNTGELFF.